This T cell receptor beta chain was identified in a study of regulatory T cells in long-lasting Graves disease. Study context: Graves' patients with a new diagnosis had received antithyroid drugs under 3 months. Overall study results and limits: Thyroid tissue was not studied; only peripheral blood was. TRBV28, TRBJ1-2 and TRBJ2-5 were favored in persistent disease.

The time point was: newly diagnosed GD, antithyroid drugs for less than 3 months. Making the TCR library involved RNA that had been extracted from PBMCs. The peripheral blood volume drawn was around 10 milliliters, and it was collected into EDTA tubes. Concerning this clonotype: Its antigen remains unknown.

V dropped 7 bases and J dropped 7; count of bases not matched to a gene: 21. Germline lookup yields CDR1 SGDLS and CDR2 YYNGEE. The CDR3 runs 18 residues. Construction of the TCR beta libraries employed iRepertoire HTBI primers in conjunction with Arm-PCR of CDR3 regions. TCRdb re-derived calls from the multiplex PCR reads in MiXCR, one entry per CDR3 protein. The sample yields 320,000 or so distinct CDR3 sequences, approximately 20% seen once. Sequencing used peripheral blood mononuclear cells (PBMCs), obtained at new diagnosis, from a patient treated with antithyroid drugs. The chain recombines TRBV9 with TRBJ2-4; 9 bases align to TRBD2. The TCR comes from a female donor with Graves disease. The CDR3 coding sequence is TGTGCCAGCTCGACTGGATTAGGCGGCGGGAGGGCGATGAACATTCAGTACTTC. As protein: CASSTGLGGGRAMNIQYF.